This T cell receptor (beta chain) was sequenced for a study of blood T cell repertoires in COVID-19. Study in general: Acute-phase and convalescent COVID-19 samples originated in the United States, Italy and Spain.

Methods used by the authors: Reference gene primer amplification gave estimated nucleated cell counts. Method: immunoSEQ multiplex PCR; TCRdb's copy keeps in-frame clones and lacks some. V, J and clone size were drawn from that table, and D and trimming were deduced from the DNA. The profile shows around 240,000 clones, 70% to 85% of them singletons. There are 15 residues in the CDR3. Trimming shortened V by 6 bases and J by 6 bases, and 18 bases separated the two germline ends. Germline values: CDR1 SNHLY, CDR2 FYNNEI. The sequence was obtained from an elderly woman with acute or convalescent COVID-19. The specimen sequenced was peripheral blood. V is TRBV2 and J is TRBJ1-3; a weak D match, TRBD1 (5 bases). This CDR3 reads CASRGVGRKENTIYF. The DNA for the CDR3 is TGTGCCAGCAGAGGGGTGGGGCGGAAGGAAAACACCATATATTTT.